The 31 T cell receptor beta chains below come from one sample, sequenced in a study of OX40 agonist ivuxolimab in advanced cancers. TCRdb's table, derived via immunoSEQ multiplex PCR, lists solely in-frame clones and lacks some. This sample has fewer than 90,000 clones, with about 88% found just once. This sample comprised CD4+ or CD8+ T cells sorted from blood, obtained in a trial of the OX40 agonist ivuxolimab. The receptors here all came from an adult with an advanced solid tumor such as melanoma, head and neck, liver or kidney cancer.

For the CDR3, the DNA is TGCCCCTCAGAAGGGGGGGGCCCCCCCTACGAGCAGTACTTC. As protein: CPSEGGGPPYEQYF. This sequence joins TRBV5-1 and TRBJ2-7, with TRBD2 as a possible D gene (7 bases). Per germline, CDR1 SGHRS and CDR2 YFSETQ. The CDR3 covers 14 residues.

This CDR3 is CASSPLKQSGNTEAFF. CDR3 bases: TGTGCCAGCTCACCGTTAAAACAAAGCGGGAACACTGAAGCTTTCTTT. The rearrangement joins TRBV2 to TRBJ1-1; no clear D. Germline V gene sequence: CDR1 SNHLY, CDR2 FYNNEI. The V end was cut by 8 bases, the J end by 1 base, with 20 bases between. The CDR3 is made up of 16 amino acids.

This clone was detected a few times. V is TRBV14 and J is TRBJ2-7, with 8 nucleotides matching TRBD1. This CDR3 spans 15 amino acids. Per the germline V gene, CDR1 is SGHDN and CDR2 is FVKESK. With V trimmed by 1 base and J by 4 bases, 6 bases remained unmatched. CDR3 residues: CASSQGRDRLYEQYF. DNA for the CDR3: TGTGCCAGCAGCCAAGGCCGGGACAGGCTGTACGAGCAGTACTTC. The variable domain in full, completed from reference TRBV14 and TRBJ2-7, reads EAGVTQFPSHSVIEKGQTVTLRCDPISGHDNLYWYRRVMGKEIKFLLHFVKESKQDESGMPNNRFLAERTGGTYSTLKVQPAELEDSGVYFCASSQGRDRLYEQYFGPGTRLTVT.

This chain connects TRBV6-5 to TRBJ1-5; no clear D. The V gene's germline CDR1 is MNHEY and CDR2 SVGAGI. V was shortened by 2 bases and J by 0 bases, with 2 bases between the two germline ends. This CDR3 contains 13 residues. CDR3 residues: CASSYGSNQPQHF. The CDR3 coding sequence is TGTGCCAGCAGTTACGGTAGCAATCAGCCCCAGCATTTT.

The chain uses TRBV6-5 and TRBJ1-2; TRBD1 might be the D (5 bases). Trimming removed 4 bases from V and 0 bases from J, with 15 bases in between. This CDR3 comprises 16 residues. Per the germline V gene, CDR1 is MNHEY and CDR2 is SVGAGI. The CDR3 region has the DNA TGTGCCAGCAGTTTCGACCGACAGAGAGCTAACTATGGCTACACCTTC. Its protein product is CASSFDRQRANYGYTF.

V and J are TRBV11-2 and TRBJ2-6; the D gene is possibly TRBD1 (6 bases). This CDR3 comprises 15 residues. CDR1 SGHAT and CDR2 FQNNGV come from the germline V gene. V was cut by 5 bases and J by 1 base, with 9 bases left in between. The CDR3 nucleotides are TGTGCCAGCAGCCCCGACAGGTCTGGGGCCAACGTCCTGACTTTC. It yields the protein CASSPDRSGANVLTF.

The CDR3 sequence: CASSQDWDRDSGELFF. CDR3 nucleotides: TGCGCCAGCAGCCAAGACTGGGACAGGGATTCCGGGGAGCTGTTTTTT. The rearrangement joins TRBV4-1 to TRBJ2-2; 9 bases fit TRBD1. Germline CDR1 is MGHRA and CDR2 is YSYEKL. Germline trimming cut 0 bases from V and 6 bases from J; bases unmatched to any gene: 5. CDR3 length: 16 residues.

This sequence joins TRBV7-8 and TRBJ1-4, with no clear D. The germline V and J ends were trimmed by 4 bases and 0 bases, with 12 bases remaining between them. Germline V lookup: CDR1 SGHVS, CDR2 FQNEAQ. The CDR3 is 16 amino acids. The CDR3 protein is CASSSSQGSTNEKLFF. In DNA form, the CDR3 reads TGTGCCAGCAGCTCATCACAAGGGTCAACTAATGAAAAACTGTTTTTT.

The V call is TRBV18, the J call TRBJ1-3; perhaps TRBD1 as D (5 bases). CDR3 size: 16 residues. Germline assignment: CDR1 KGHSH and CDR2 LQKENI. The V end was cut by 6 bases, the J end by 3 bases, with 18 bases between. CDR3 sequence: CASSSLPIQGGNTIYF. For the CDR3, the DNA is TGTGCCAGCTCGTCCTTACCAATTCAGGGTGGAAACACCATATATTTT.

The CDR3 protein is CSVSRGGTKETQYF. The CDR3 DNA reads TGCAGCGTTTCCCGAGGGGGGACGAAAGAGACCCAGTACTTC. The chain carries TRBV29-1 and TRBJ2-5, with D perhaps assigned TRBD1 or TRBD2 (6 bases each). Trimming stripped 5 bases from V and 3 bases from J, with 16 bases between. The length of the CDR3 is 14 residues. Germline-derived CDR1 and CDR2 are SQVTM and ANQGSEA.

The CDR3 DNA is TGTGCCAGCAGCTTTGCCCGGAGATCCTACGAGCAGTACTTC. Its translation: CASSFARRSYEQYF. The genes are TRBV7-3 and TRBJ2-7; unclear D gene. The CDR3 length is 14 residues. V dropped 3 bases and J dropped 1 base, with 10 bases sitting between them. Germline lookup yields CDR1 SGHTA and CDR2 FQGTGA.

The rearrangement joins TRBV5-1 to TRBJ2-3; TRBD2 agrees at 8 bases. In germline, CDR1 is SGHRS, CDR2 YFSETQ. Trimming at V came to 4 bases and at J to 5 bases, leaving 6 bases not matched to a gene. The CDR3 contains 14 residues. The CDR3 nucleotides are TGCGCCAGCAGCATCCTCAGCGGGGGAGATACGCAGTATTTT. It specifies CASSILSGGDTQYF.

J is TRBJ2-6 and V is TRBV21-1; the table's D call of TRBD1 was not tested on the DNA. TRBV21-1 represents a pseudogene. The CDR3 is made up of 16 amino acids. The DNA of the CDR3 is TGTGCCAGCAGCAAAGTGGGGACAACTGGGGCCAACGTCCTGACTTTC. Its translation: CASSKVGTTGANVLTF.

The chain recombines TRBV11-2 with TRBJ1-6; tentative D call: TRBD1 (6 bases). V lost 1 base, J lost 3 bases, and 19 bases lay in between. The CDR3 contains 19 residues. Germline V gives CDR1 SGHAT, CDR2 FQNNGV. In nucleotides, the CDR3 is TGTGCCAGCAGCTTAGGGCGGACAGTTAGCTCCTACTATAATTCACCCCTCCACTTT. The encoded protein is CASSLGRTVSSYYNSPLHF. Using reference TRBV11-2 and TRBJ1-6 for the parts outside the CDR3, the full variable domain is EAGVAQSPRYKIIEKRQSVAFWCNPISGHATLYWYQQILGQGPKLLIQFQNNGVVDDSQLPKDRFSAERLKGVDSTLKIQPAKLEDSAVYLCASSLGRTVSSYYNSPLHFGNGTRLTVT.

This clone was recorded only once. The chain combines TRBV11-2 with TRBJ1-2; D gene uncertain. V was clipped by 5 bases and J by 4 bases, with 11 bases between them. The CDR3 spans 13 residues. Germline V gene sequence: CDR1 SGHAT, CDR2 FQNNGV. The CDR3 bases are TGTGCCAGCAGCCCCGCTCCGGGCTATGGCTACACCTTC. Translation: CASSPAPGYGYTF.

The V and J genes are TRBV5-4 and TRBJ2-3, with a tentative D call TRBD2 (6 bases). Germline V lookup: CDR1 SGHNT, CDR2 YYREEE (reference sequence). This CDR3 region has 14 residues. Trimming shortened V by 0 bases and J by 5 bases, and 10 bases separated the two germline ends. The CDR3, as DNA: TGTGCCAGCAGCTTGGAGACTAGTCAAGATACGCAGTATTTT. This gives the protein CASSLETSQDTQYF.

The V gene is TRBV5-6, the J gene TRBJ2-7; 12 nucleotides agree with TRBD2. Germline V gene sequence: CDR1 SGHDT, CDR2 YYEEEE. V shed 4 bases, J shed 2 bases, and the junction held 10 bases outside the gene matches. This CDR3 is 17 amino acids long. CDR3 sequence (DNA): TGTGCCAGCAGCGCAACTAGCGGGGGGCGACTAACCTACGAGCAGTACTTC. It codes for CASSATSGGRLTYEQYF.

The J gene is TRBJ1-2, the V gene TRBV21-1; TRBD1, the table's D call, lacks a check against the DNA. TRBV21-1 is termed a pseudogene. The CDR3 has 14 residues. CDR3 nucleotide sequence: TGTGCCAGCAGCAAGGCAGGGGCCAACTATGGCTACACCTTC. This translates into CASSKAGANYGYTF.

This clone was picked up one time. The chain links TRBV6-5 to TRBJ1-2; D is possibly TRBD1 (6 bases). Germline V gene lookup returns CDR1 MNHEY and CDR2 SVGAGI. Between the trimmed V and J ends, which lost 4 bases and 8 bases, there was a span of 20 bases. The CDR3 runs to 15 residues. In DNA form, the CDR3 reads TGTGCCAGCAGTTCCACACTGGGGACATATCGGGGCTACACCTTC. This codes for CASSSTLGTYRGYTF.

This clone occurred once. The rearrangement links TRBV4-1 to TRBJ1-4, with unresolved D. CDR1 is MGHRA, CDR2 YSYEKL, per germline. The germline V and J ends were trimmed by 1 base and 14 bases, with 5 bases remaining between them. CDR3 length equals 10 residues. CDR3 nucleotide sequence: TGCGCCAGCAGCCAAGGGAAGCTGTTTTTT. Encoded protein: CASSQGKLFF.

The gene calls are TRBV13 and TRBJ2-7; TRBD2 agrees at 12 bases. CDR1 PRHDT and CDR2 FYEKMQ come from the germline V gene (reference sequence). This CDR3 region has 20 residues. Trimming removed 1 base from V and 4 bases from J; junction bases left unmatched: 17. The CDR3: CASSLAQTSGGSKWRYEQYF. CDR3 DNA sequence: TGTGCCAGCAGCTTAGCCCAGACTAGCGGGGGTTCCAAATGGCGATACGAGCAGTACTTC.

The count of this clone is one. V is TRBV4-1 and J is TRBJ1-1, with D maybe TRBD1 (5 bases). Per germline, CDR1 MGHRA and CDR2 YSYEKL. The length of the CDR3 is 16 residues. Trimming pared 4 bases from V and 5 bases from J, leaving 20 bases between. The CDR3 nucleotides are TGCGCCAGCAGCCTCATAACGGTTGGGGCGGGAACTGAAGCTTTCTTT. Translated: CASSLITVGAGTEAFF.

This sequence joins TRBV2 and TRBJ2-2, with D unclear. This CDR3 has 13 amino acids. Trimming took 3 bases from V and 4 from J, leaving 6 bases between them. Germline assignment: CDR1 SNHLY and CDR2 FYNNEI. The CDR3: CASSDRRTGELFF. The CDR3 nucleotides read TGTGCCAGCAGTGATAGGCGCACCGGGGAGCTGTTTTTT.

The CDR3: CASSPTPVTYGYTF. In nucleotides, the CDR3 is TGTGCCAGCAGCCCGACCCCTGTGACCTATGGCTACACCTTC. The rearrangement joins TRBV7-2 to TRBJ1-2; no clear D. V lost 5 bases, J lost 4 bases, and 14 bases lay in between. The CDR3 spans 14 residues. The germline V gene encodes CDR1 SGHTA and CDR2 FQGNSA.

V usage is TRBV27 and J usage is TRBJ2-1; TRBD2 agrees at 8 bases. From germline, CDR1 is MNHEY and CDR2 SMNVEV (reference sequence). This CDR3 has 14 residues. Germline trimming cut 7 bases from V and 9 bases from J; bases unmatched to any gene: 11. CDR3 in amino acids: CASKGGGTISEQFF. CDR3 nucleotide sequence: TGTGCCAGCAAAGGCGGGGGGACCATTAGTGAGCAGTTCTTC.

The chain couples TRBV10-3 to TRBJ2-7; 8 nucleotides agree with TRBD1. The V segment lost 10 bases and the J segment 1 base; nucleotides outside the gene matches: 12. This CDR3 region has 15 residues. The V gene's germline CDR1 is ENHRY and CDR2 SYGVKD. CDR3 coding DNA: TGTGCCACCGCCACACAGGGGGTGTCTTCCTACGAGCAGTACTTC. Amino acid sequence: CATATQGVSSYEQYF.

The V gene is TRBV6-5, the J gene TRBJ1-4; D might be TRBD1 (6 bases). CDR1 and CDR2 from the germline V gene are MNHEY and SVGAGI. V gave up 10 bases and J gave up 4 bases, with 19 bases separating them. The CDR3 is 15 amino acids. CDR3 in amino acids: CANWVPRGFNEKLFF. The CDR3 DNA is TGTGCCAATTGGGTACCCAGGGGCTTTAATGAAAAACTGTTTTTT.

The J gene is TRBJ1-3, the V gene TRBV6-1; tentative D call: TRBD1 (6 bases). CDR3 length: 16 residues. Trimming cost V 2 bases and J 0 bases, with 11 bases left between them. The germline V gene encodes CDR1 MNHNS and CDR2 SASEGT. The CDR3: CASSENRVDSGNTIYF. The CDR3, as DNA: TGTGCCAGCAGTGAAAACAGGGTGGACTCTGGAAACACCATATATTTT.

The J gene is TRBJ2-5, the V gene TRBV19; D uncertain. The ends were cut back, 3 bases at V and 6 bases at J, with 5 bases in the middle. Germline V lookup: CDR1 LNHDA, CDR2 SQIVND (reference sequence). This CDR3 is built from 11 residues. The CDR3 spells CASSIAQTQYF. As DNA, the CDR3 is TGTGCCAGTAGTATCGCGCAGACCCAGTACTTC.

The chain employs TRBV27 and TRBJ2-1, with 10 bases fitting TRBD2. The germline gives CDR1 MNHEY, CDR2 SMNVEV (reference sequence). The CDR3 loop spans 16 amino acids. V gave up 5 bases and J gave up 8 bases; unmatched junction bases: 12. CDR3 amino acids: CASSPHSGGASHEQFF. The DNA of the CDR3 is TGTGCCAGCAGTCCCCACAGCGGGGGGGCCAGCCATGAGCAGTTCTTC.

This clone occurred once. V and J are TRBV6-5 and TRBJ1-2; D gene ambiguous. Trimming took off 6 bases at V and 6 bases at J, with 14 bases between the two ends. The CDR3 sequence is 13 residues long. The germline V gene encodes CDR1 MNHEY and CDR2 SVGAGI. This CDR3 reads CASSLQARDGYTF. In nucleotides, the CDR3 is TGTGCCAGCAGCCTCCAGGCCCGGGATGGCTACACCTTC.